A single sample is the source of the 32 T cell receptor beta chains below, sequenced in a study of shared clonotypes between healthy human individuals. Libraries were prepared by immunoSEQ multiplex PCR; TCRdb keeps only in-frame clonotypes and omits some of them. The repertoire consists of under 1,100,000 clones, with approximately 78% occurring once and the leading ten covering 0.5% to 0.65%. The sample taken for sequencing was memory CD4+ T cells from PBMCs. The subset: CD45RA-negative fraction. The receptors derive from a man aged 18 to 30 in good health. Some clones in this sample may be carry-over from other donors' samples.

This CDR3 reads CASSQEAHTGNTIYF. The CDR3 DNA reads TGCGCCAGCAGCCAAGAAGCTCATACTGGAAACACCATATATTTT. The rearrangement uses TRBV4-3 and TRBJ1-3; D ambiguous. Trimming removed 0 bases from V and 2 bases from J, with 8 bases in between. The CDR3 consists of 15 residues. CDR1 is LGHNA, CDR2 YSLEER, per germline.

The CDR3 DNA reads TGTGCCAGCAGCTTAGTAGCGAACGTCGGCGAGCAGTACTTC. It specifies CASSLVANVGEQYF. This rearrangement joins TRBV11-3 to TRBJ2-7; the D gene is possibly TRBD2 (5 bases). V was cut by 1 base and J by 6 bases, with 13 bases left in between. Germline V lookup: CDR1 SGHNT, CDR2 YENEEA. This CDR3 is 14 amino acids long.

The chain joins TRBV19 to TRBJ1-1, with D perhaps matching TRBD1 (6 bases). This CDR3 comprises 14 residues. CDR1 LNHDA and CDR2 SQIVND come from the germline V gene (reference sequence). The V end was cut by 3 bases, the J end by 4 bases, with 12 bases between. CDR3 sequence (DNA): TGTGCCAGTAGTATCGCCAGGGGAGGCACTGAAGCTTTCTTT. It translates to CASSIARGGTEAFF.

The rearrangement uses TRBV29-1 and TRBJ2-1; possibly TRBD2 for D (6 bases). Germline CDR1 is SQVTM and CDR2 is ANQGSEA. The CDR3 spans 11 residues. The V end lost 7 bases, the J end lost 4 bases, and 8 bases lay between the germline ends. The CDR3 region is CSGTTYNEQFF. As DNA, the CDR3 is TGCAGCGGGACTACGTACAATGAGCAGTTCTTC.

The genes are TRBV4-3 and TRBJ1-2; D not resolved. With 0 bases removed from V and 0 bases from J, the gap between germline ends came to 5 bases. The germline V gene encodes CDR1 LGHNA and CDR2 YSLEER. The CDR3 is made up of 14 amino acids. The CDR3 DNA reads as TGCGCCAGCAGCCAAGATCACACTAACTATGGCTACACCTTC. Translated, it gives CASSQDHTNYGYTF.

As to this clone: Other DNA sequences in this sample translate to the same CDR3. The chain links TRBV19 to TRBJ1-3; D is unclear. The V gene's germline CDR1 is LNHDA and CDR2 SQIVND (reference sequence). Trimming pared 2 bases from V and 0 bases from J, leaving 5 bases between. The CDR3 runs to 14 residues. The CDR3 here is CASSISGSGNTIYF. CDR3 nucleotides: TGTGCCAGTAGTATAAGTGGCTCTGGAAACACCATATATTTT.

This clone was recorded at least ten times. The DNA of the CDR3 is TGCGCCAGCAGCTTTACAGGGGGAGGTGAGGATCAGCCCCAGCATTTT. This sequence encodes CASSFTGGGEDQPQHF. The chain carries TRBV5-1 and TRBJ1-5; 8 nucleotides align to TRBD1. Germline CDR1 and CDR2: SGHRS and YFSETQ. Trimming cost V 2 bases and J 5 bases; bases outside gene matches: 9. The CDR3 runs to 16 residues.

There are a few counts of this clone. A far larger clone lies a single base away; this is likely a read error. The same CDR3 is also encoded by other DNA sequences in this sample. The chain uses TRBV29-1 and TRBJ1-1, with 9 bases identical to TRBD1. Germline V gene data show CDR1 as SQVTM and CDR2 as ANQGSEA. This CDR3 has 14 amino acids. The CDR3 spells CSVWDRDVNTEAFF. DNA of the CDR3: TGCAGCGTCTGGGACAGGGACGTGAATACTGAAGCTTTCTTT. The full variable domain, completed using reference TRBV29-1 and TRBJ1-1, is SAVISQKPSRDICQRGTSLTIQCQVDSQVTMMFWYRQQPGQSLTLIATANQGSEATYESGFVIDKFPISRPNLTFSTLTVSNMSPEDSSIYLCSVWDRDVNTEAFFGQGTRLTVV.

This clone was observed a handful of times. The CDR3 sequence: CASSDDRVGQPQHF. The CDR3, as DNA: TGTGCCAGCAGTGATGACAGGGTTGGTCAGCCCCAGCATTTT. This sequence joins TRBV2 and TRBJ1-5, with 7 positions matching TRBD1. The CDR3 is 14 amino acids. V lost 3 bases and J lost 6; bases outside the gene matches: 5. Germline V gives CDR1 SNHLY, CDR2 FYNNEI.

The CDR3 here is CASSLAPTGGNQPQHF. The CDR3 region has the DNA TGTGCCAGCAGCTTAGCGCCAACAGGAGGGAATCAGCCCCAGCATTTT. The chain uses TRBV7-2 and TRBJ1-5; possibly TRBD1 for D (5 bases). V lost 0 bases to trimming and J lost 4 bases, with 13 bases between them. CDR3 length equals 16 residues. Germline V CDR1 and CDR2: SGHTA, FQGNSA.

This chain connects TRBV7-8 to TRBJ1-1; D remains ambiguous. Per the germline V gene, CDR1 is SGHVS and CDR2 is FQNEAQ. This CDR3 contains 13 residues. Deletions cut 5 bases from V and 1 base from J, with 8 bases between. The CDR3 region is CASSAQENTEAFF. The CDR3 region has the DNA TGTGCCAGCAGCGCACAAGAGAACACTGAAGCTTTCTTT.

The chain uses TRBV28 and TRBJ2-7; TRBD2 agrees at 14 bases. The junction had 4 bases not matched to a gene; V was cut back by 6 bases and J by 6 bases. The germline CDR1 and CDR2 sequences are MDHEN and SYDVKM. The CDR3 contains 14 residues. CDR3 nucleotide sequence: TGTGCCAGCAGGGGCGGACTAGCGGGAGGCGAGCAGTACTTC. It yields the protein CASRGGLAGGEQYF.

This clone appeared a few times. This chain links TRBV7-9 with TRBJ2-1, with 10 bases lining up with TRBD2. The CDR3 consists of 17 residues. Germline values: CDR1 SEHNR, CDR2 FQNEAQ (reference sequence). V shed 1 base and J 6 bases; nucleotides not matched to a gene: 9. CDR3 bases: TGTGCCAGCAGCTTAGGGCTAGCGGGAGTATATATCAATGAGCAGTTCTTC. Amino acids: CASSLGLAGVYINEQFF.

The chain joins TRBV28 to TRBJ1-3; 7 nucleotides line up with TRBD1. The CDR3 spans 16 residues. The V gene's germline CDR1 is MDHEN and CDR2 SYDVKM. The ends lost 3 bases at V and 0 bases at J; junction bases unmatched: 5. This CDR3 is CASSFLGGVSGNTIYF. The CDR3 DNA reads TGTGCCAGCAGTTTCCTAGGGGGCGTCTCTGGAAACACCATATATTTT.

As for this clone: A much larger clone is a single base away; this may be a read error. V is TRBV28 and J is TRBJ2-7; 10 bases agree with TRBD1. The ends lost 4 bases at V and 3 bases at J; junction bases unmatched: 3. The CDR3 is 14 residues long. The V gene's germline CDR1 is MDHEN and CDR2 SYDVKM. This chain's CDR3 is CASSSRDRGYEQYF. Here the CDR3 DNA reads TGTGCCAGCAGTTCCCGGGACAGGGGCTACGAGCAGTACTTC.

The chain has TRBV28 and TRBJ1-2; D is unresolved. The CDR3 has 16 amino acids. The V end lost 3 bases, the J end lost 2 bases, and 16 bases lay between the germline ends. Germline CDR1 MDHEN, CDR2 SYDVKM. CDR3 loop: CASSFGGSAGNYGYTF. The CDR3 coding sequence is TGTGCCAGCAGTTTCGGTGGGTCGGCAGGCAACTATGGCTACACCTTC.

The sample holds many counts of this clone. As DNA, the CDR3 is TGTGCCAGCAGTTTATATGCGGAAAAACTGTTTTTT. Its translation is CASSLYAEKLFF. The chain joins TRBV28 to TRBJ1-4, with D hard to call. From germline, CDR1 is MDHEN and CDR2 SYDVKM. CDR3 length: 12 residues. V dropped 1 base and J dropped 8 bases, with 5 bases sitting between them.

V gene TRBV29-1 combines with J gene TRBJ1-1, with D hard to call. Germline loops: CDR1 SQVTM, CDR2 ANQGSEA. The CDR3 has 14 amino acids. Trimming removed 5 bases at V and 6 bases at J, with 19 bases between. CDR3 amino acids: CSVQMDQGRPEAFF. The CDR3 nucleotides are TGCAGCGTTCAAATGGATCAAGGGCGACCTGAAGCTTTCTTT.

This clone was recorded at least ten times. The gene calls are TRBV29-1 and TRBJ2-3; 13 bases are shared with TRBD2. Per the germline V gene, CDR1 is SQVTM and CDR2 is ANQGSEA. Unmatched junction bases numbered 7, after V lost 3 bases and J lost 1 base. This CDR3 comprises 17 residues. The CDR3 DNA follows: TGCAGCGTTGAGGGGACTAGCGGGGCCTGGGGCACAGATACGCAGTATTTT. As protein: CSVEGTSGAWGTDTQYF.

V is TRBV5-1 and J is TRBJ1-4, with TRBD1 identical over 9 bases. Trimming cost V 4 bases and J 3 bases; bases outside gene matches: 16. The V gene's germline CDR1 is SGHRS and CDR2 YFSETQ. The CDR3 spans 19 residues. Here the CDR3 reads CASSPGQGTTYAANEKLFF. The CDR3 DNA sequence: TGCGCCAGCAGCCCTGGACAGGGGACCACCTACGCGGCTAATGAAAAACTGTTTTTT.

This clone showed up just a few times. A much larger clone sits a single nucleotide away, making a read error possible. The identical CDR3 is also encoded by other nucleotide sequences in the sample. This rearrangement joins TRBV29-1 to TRBJ1-4; tentative D call: TRBD1 (5 bases). Germline CDR1 is SQVTM and CDR2 is ANQGSEA. Trimming removed 4 bases at V and 7 bases at J, with 13 bases between. The CDR3 is 13 amino acids. The DNA of the CDR3 is TGCAGCGTTGTCGGGACGGAGGGTGAAAAACTGTTTTTT. Protein product: CSVVGTEGEKLFF.

The CDR3 nucleotides read TGTGCCAGCAGCCGTACTAGCGGGAGTGCGAATACGCAGTATTTT. It translates to CASSRTSGSANTQYF. This chain uses TRBV6-6 with TRBJ2-3, with 11 bases lining up with TRBD2. Germline V gene sequence: CDR1 MNHNY, CDR2 SVGAGI (reference sequence). CDR3 size: 15 residues. The V gene end was trimmed by 6 bases and the J gene end by 7 bases; junction bases not matched to a gene: 9.

This clone was recorded once. The chain has TRBV7-2 and TRBJ2-2; possible D gene TRBD1, 6 bases. Trimming shortened V by 6 bases and J by 0 bases, and 11 bases separated the two germline ends. This CDR3 is built from 15 residues. Germline values: CDR1 SGHTA, CDR2 FQGNSA. The chain's CDR3 is CASRWRTANTGELFF. The DNA for the CDR3 is TGTGCCAGCAGGTGGCGGACAGCGAACACCGGGGAGCTGTTTTTT.

This chain uses TRBV5-1 with TRBJ2-7; D is undetermined. Trimming took 1 base from V and 4 from J, leaving 15 bases between them. The CDR3 totals 15 residues. CDR1 is SGHRS, CDR2 YFSETQ, per germline. The CDR3 loop reads CASSLSAGFRYEQYF. As DNA, the CDR3 is TGCGCCAGCAGCTTGTCGGCCGGGTTTCGGTACGAGCAGTACTTC. Supplemented by reference TRBV5-1 and TRBJ2-7, the full variable domain reads KAGVTQTPRYLIKTRGQQVTLSCSPISGHRSVSWYQQTPGQGLQFLFEYFSETQRNKGNFPGRFSGRQFSNSRSEMNVSTLELGDSALYLCASSLSAGFRYEQYFGPGTRLTVT.

The count of this clone is one. The rearrangement uses TRBV5-1 and TRBJ2-3, with no clear D. Per the germline V gene, CDR1 is SGHRS and CDR2 is YFSETQ. V lost 1 base, J lost 0 bases, and 9 bases lay in between. The CDR3 has 15 amino acids. The CDR3 protein is CASSLNPSSTDTQYF. In nucleotides, the CDR3 is TGCGCCAGCAGCTTGAACCCCTCTAGCACAGATACGCAGTATTTT.

This clone occurred a few times. This chain connects TRBV4-2 to TRBJ2-2, with 13 bases aligning to TRBD2. This CDR3 region has 16 residues. Germline CDR1 is LGHNA and CDR2 is YNFKEQ. J gave up 5 bases and V 7 bases, and 7 bases lay outside the gene matches. CDR3 residues: CASMTGLAGETGELFF. The CDR3 DNA sequence: TGTGCCAGCATGACTGGACTAGCGGGAGAAACCGGGGAGCTGTTTTTT.

Turning to this clone: A much larger clonotype is one base distant, so this may be a read error. The sample contains more than one DNA sequence encoding this CDR3. The chain combines TRBV29-1 with TRBJ2-1; the D is unclear. The CDR3 is made up of 18 amino acids. Germline CDR1 SQVTM, CDR2 ANQGSEA. The ends were cut back, 4 bases at V and 0 bases at J, with 22 bases in the middle. Here the CDR3 reads CSVVVRGATYSSYNEQFF. In DNA, the CDR3 is TGCAGCGTTGTTGTGAGAGGAGCGACATACTCCTCCTACAATGAGCAGTTCTTC.

The rearrangement uses TRBV11-2 and TRBJ2-7; TRBD1 matches 7 bases. J gave up 7 bases and V 3 bases, and 3 bases lay outside the gene matches. CDR1 is SGHAT, CDR2 FQNNGV, per germline. The CDR3 totals 12 residues. The chain's CDR3 is CASSFDRAEQYF. CDR3 nucleotide sequence: TGTGCCAGCAGCTTTGACAGGGCTGAGCAGTACTTC.

This chain uses TRBV30 with TRBJ1-4; 7 nucleotides align to TRBD1. Trimming at V came to 4 bases and at J to 8 bases, leaving 10 bases not matched to a gene. The CDR3 spans 14 residues. Per germline, CDR1 GTSNPN and CDR2 SVGIG (reference sequence). CDR3 residues: CAWIERQGREKLFF. The CDR3 DNA is TGTGCCTGGATTGAGAGACAGGGACGCGAAAAACTGTTTTTT. Full variable domain (outside the CDR3, taken from reference TRBV30 and TRBJ1-4): SQTIHQWPATLVQPVGSPLSLECTVEGTSNPNLYWYRQAAGRGLQLLFYSVGIGQISSEVPQNLSASRPQDRQFILSSKKLLLSDSGFYLCAWIERQGREKLFFGSGTQLSVL.

The chain carries TRBV7-3 and TRBJ1-1; D gene uncertain. Germline V gene data show CDR1 as SGHTA and CDR2 as FQGTGA. The V and J ends lost 3 bases and 4 bases respectively, with 12 bases between them. CDR3 length: 14 amino acids. This CDR3 is CASSFNSLATEAFF. CDR3 nucleotide sequence: TGTGCCAGCAGCTTTAACTCCCTAGCCACTGAAGCTTTCTTT.

V is TRBV7-2 and J is TRBJ2-7; possibly TRBD1 for D (5 bases). This CDR3 has 15 residues. V was cut by 1 base and J by 2 bases, with 12 bases left in between. The V gene's germline CDR1 is SGHTA and CDR2 FQGNSA. Here the CDR3 reads CASSLVGKGAYEQYF. In DNA, the CDR3 is TGTGCCAGCAGCTTAGTGGGAAAAGGGGCCTACGAGCAGTACTTC.

This clone was seen a handful of times. The chain couples TRBV29-1 to TRBJ2-1, with 9 bases aligning to TRBD2. J lost 7 bases, V lost 4 bases, and 8 bases had no gene match. The germline gives CDR1 SQVTM, CDR2 ANQGSEA. The CDR3 consists of 14 residues. CDR3 amino acids: CSVAGGRAVNEQFF. The CDR3 DNA reads as TGCAGCGTTGCAGGCGGGAGGGCTGTGAATGAGCAGTTCTTC.